This T cell receptor (beta chain) was recorded in a study of T cells in localized non-small cell lung cancer. Regarding the study as a whole: A median of around 60 of the top 100 tumor clones appeared in adjacent lung, which was paired and uninvolved. Clonality of T cells reached its maximum in uninvolved adjacent lung, surpassing tumor. A raised T cell density in blood coincided with lengthier overall survival. Only one tumor region was sequenced, so heterogeneity remains possible.

On this clone: The antigen is undetermined.

This table comes from immunoSEQ multiplex PCR, and its TCRdb copy is limited to in-frame clones, with some not included. The table has just under 30,000 clones, 80% to 90% seen once. Trimming stripped 0 bases from V and 0 bases from J, with 6 bases between. The germline CDR1 and CDR2 sequences are LNHNV and YYDKDF (reference sequence). This CDR3 has 15 amino acids. The chain recombines TRBV15 with TRBJ2-1; D not resolved. The clonotype originates from a woman aged 35 to 70 with stage I lung adenocarcinoma. The sample consisted of peripheral blood, taken before any cancer treatment. The CDR3 DNA reads TGTGCCACCAGCAGAGAGGTGGGCTCCTACAATGAGCAGTTCTTC. Translating gives CATSREVGSYNEQFF.